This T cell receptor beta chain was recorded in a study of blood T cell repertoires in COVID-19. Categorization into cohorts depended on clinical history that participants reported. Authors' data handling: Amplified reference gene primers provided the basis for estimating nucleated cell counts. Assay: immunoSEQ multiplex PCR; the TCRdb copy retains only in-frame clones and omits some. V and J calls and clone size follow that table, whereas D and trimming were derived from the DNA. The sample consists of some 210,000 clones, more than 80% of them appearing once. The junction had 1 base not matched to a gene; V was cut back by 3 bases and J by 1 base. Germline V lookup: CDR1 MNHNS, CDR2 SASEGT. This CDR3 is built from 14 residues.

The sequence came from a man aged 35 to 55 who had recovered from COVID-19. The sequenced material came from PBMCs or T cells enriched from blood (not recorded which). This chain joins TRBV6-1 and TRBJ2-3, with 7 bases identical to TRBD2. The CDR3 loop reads CASSELAGTDTQYF. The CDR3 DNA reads TGTGCCAGCAGTGAGCTAGCGGGCACAGATACGCAGTATTTT.